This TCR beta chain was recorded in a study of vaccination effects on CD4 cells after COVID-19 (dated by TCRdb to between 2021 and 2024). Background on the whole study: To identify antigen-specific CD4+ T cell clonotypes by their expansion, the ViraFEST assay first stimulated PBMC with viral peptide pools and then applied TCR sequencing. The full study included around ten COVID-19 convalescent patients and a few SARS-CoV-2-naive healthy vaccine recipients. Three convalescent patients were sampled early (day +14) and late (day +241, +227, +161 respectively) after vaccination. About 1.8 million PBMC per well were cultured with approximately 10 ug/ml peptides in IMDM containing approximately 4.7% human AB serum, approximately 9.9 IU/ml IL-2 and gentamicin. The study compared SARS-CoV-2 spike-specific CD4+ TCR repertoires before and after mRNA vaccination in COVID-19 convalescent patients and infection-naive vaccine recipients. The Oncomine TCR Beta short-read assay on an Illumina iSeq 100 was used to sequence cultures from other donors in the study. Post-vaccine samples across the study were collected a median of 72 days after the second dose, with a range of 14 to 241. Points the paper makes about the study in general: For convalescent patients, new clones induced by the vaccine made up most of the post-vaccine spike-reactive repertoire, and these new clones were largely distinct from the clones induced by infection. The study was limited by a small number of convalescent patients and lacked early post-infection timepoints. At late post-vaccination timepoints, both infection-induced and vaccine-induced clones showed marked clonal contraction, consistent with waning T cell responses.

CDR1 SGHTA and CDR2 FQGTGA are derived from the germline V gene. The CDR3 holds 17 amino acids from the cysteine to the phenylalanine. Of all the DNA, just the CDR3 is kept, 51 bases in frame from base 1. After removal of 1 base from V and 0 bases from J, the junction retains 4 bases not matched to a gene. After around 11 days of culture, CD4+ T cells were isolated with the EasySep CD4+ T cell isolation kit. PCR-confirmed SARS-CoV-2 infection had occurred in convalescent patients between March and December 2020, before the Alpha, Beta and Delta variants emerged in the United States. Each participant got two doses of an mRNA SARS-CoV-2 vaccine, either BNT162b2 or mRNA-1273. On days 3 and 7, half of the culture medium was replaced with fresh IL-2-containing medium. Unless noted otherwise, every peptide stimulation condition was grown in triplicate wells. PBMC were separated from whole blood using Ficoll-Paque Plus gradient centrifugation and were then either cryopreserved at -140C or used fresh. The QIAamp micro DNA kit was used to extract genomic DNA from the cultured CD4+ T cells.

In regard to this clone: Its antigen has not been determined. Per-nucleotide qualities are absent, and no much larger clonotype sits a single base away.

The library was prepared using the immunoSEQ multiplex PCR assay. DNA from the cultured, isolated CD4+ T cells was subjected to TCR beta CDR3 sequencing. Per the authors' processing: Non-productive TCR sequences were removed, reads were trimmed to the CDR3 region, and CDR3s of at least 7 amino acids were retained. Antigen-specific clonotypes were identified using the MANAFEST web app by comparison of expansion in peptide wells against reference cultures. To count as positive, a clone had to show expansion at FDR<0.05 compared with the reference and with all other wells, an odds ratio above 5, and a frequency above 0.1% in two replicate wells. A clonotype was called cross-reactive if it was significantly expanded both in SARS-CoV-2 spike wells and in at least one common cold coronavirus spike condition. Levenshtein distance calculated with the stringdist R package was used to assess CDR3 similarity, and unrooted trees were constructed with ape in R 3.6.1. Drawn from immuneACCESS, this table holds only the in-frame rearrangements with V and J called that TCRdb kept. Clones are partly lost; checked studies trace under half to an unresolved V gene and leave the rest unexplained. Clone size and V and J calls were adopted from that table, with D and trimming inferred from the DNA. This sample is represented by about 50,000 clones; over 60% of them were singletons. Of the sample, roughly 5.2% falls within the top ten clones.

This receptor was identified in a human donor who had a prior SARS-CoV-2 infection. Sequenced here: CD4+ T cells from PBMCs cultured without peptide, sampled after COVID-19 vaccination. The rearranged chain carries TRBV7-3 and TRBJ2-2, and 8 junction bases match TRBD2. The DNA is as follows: TGTGCCAGCAGCTTAATGGCGGGGGGCCCGAACACCGGGGAGCTGTTTTTT. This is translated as CASSLMAGGPNTGELFF.